One and the same sample provided the 24 T cell receptor beta chains below, sequenced in a study of T-cell memory formation after mild COVID-19. One entry per CDR3 protein results from TCRdb running MiXCR on the 5' RACE reads. This sample has about 210,000 distinct CDR3 sequences, with roughly 30% found just once. Sequencing was done on a sample of PBMCs or a T cell subset sorted from them (not recorded which). The receptor set was obtained from an adult woman who had mild COVID-19 (a few samples of this study predate the infection). Cell type and time point are not known.

In its sample, this clonotype was seen a few times. The rearrangement uses TRBV5-6 and TRBJ2-7; D possibly corresponds to TRBD2 (6 bases). The CDR3 has 12 amino acids. V gave up 4 bases and J gave up 6 bases, with 11 bases separating them. In germline, CDR1 is SGHDT, CDR2 YYEEEE. The CDR3 loop is CASSTTSSEQYF. The CDR3 bases are TGTGCCAGCAGCACGACTAGTAGCGAGCAGTACTTC.

The chain has TRBV29-1 and TRBJ1-2, with a tentative D call TRBD1 (6 bases). CDR1 and CDR2 (germline): SQVTM, ANQGSEA. The CDR3 has 12 amino acids. Trimming removed 3 bases at V and 8 bases at J, with 13 bases between. The CDR3: CSVDGGGGGYTF. DNA of the CDR3: TGCAGCGTTGATGGGGGGGGGGGCGGCTACACCTTC.

The J gene is TRBJ2-3, the V gene TRBV7-9; D not resolved. V lost 4 bases to trimming and J lost 0 bases, with 8 bases between them. Per the germline V gene, CDR1 is SEHNR and CDR2 is FQNEAQ (reference sequence). This CDR3 is 14 amino acids long. CDR3: CASSSPASTDTQYF. The CDR3 DNA is TGTGCCAGCAGCTCGCCCGCTAGCACAGATACGCAGTATTTT. The full variable domain, in which reference TRBV7-9 and TRBJ2-3 provide the parts outside the CDR3, is DTGVSQNPRHKITKRGQNVTFRCDPISEHNRLYWYRQTLGQGPEFLTYFQNEAQLEKSRLLSDRFSAERPKGSFSTLEIQRTEQGDSAMYLCASSSPASTDTQYFGPGTRLTVL.

The chain combines TRBV5-8 with TRBJ1-2; 8 bases line up with TRBD1. Germline V CDR1 and CDR2: SGHTS, YDEGEE. V trimming: 5 bases; J trimming: 4 bases; junction bases outside the gene matches: 4. The CDR3 runs 13 residues. For the CDR3, the DNA is TGTGCCAGCAGGGAGGACAGGGCCTATGGCTACACCTTC. It is translated as CASREDRAYGYTF.

Remarks on this clonotype: A read error may produce the germline difference seen at one junction end. V is TRBV5-1 and J is TRBJ1-1, with D possibly TRBD1 on 5 matching bases. The CDR3 sequence is 13 residues long. CDR1 and CDR2 from the germline V gene are SGHRS and YFSETQ. The DNA for the CDR3 is TGCGCCAGCAGCTCGGACACGGACACTGAAGCTTACTTT. This gives the protein CASSSDTDTEAYF.

Regarding this clonotype: A single base separates this from a much larger clone, so it may be a read error. The CDR3 region has the DNA TGCAGCGTTGGCGGGACTAGCGGGCTTCCTAGCACAGATACGCATTATTTT. Translated, it gives CSVGGTSGLPSTDTHYF. The chain is built from TRBV29-1 and TRBJ2-3, with 12 positions matching TRBD2. Germline CDR1 is SQVTM and CDR2 is ANQGSEA. This CDR3 comprises 17 residues.

The gene calls are TRBV11-2 and TRBJ2-1; 10 nucleotides match TRBD2. Per the germline V gene, CDR1 is SGHAT and CDR2 is FQNNGV. This CDR3 is 16 amino acids long. The V and J ends lost 6 bases and 5 bases, in that order; junction bases with no gene match: 10. This chain's CDR3 is CASSPPPAGGHNEQFF. CDR3 DNA sequence: TGTGCCAGCAGTCCCCCCCCAGCGGGAGGGCACAATGAGCAGTTCTTC.

This clonotype was seen more than once but under ten times. The chain is built from TRBV27 and TRBJ2-3; perhaps TRBD1 as D (6 bases). CDR1 is MNHEY, CDR2 SMNVEV, per germline (reference sequence). The V and J ends lost 4 bases and 2 bases respectively, with 10 bases between them. The CDR3 loop spans 14 amino acids. The CDR3 sequence is CASSSGQFTDTQYF. The DNA for the CDR3 is TGTGCCAGCAGTTCAGGACAGTTCACAGATACGCAGTATTTT.

This clonotype was picked up a small number of times. The chain uses TRBV12-3 or TRBV12-4 and TRBJ1-1; D is ambiguous. Trimming stripped 2 bases from V and 7 bases from J, with 5 bases between. This CDR3 contains 11 residues. This CDR3 is CASSLRYEAFF. As DNA, the CDR3 is TGTGCCAGCAGTTTAAGGTATGAAGCTTTCTTT.

The rearrangement uses TRBV7-2 and TRBJ2-3; perhaps TRBD1 as D (6 bases). The CDR3 contains 16 residues. V was trimmed by 0 bases and J by 2 bases, leaving 12 bases between them. Germline V gene data show CDR1 as SGHTA and CDR2 as FQGNSA. CDR3 sequence reads: CASSLAGTLNTDTQYF. DNA for the CDR3: TGTGCCAGCAGCTTAGCTGGGACACTCAACACAGATACGCAGTATTTT.

This clonotype showed up many times. The rearrangement joins TRBV20-1 to TRBJ2-1, with D possibly matching TRBD2 (7 bases). V was pared by 5 bases and J by 4 bases, with 18 bases between. The CDR3 totals 15 residues. Germline V gene sequence: CDR1 DFQATT, CDR2 SNEGSKA (reference sequence). CDR3 region: CSADPQAGTYNEQFF. CDR3 coding DNA: TGCAGTGCTGACCCCCAAGCGGGGACATACAATGAGCAGTTCTTC.

This clonotype was picked up a small number of times. The chain has TRBV3-1 and TRBJ2-3; D might be TRBD1 (5 bases). From germline, CDR1 is LGHDT and CDR2 YNNKEL (reference sequence). Trimming cost V 0 bases and J 2 bases, with 9 bases left between them. This CDR3 is built from 15 residues. The CDR3 sequence is CASSQDRVFTDTQYF. The CDR3 coding sequence is TGTGCCAGCAGCCAAGACAGGGTCTTCACAGATACGCAGTATTTT.

This chain links TRBV4-1 with TRBJ1-6; D gene ambiguous. The CDR3 covers 15 residues. The germline V gene encodes CDR1 MGHRA and CDR2 YSYEKL. Trimming removed 4 bases from V and 7 bases from J, with 14 bases in between. CDR3: CASSRGWAENSPLHF. The DNA of the CDR3 is TGCGCCAGCAGCCGAGGTTGGGCGGAGAATTCACCCCTCCACTTT.

This rearrangement joins TRBV5-1 to TRBJ1-5; tentative D call: TRBD1 (5 bases). This CDR3 has 14 amino acids. Trimming left V 3 bases short and J 0 bases short, with 7 bases between. Germline assignment: CDR1 SGHRS and CDR2 YFSETQ. The CDR3 sequence: CASSSGTSNQPQHF. The CDR3 DNA follows: TGCGCCAGCAGCTCCGGGACTAGCAATCAGCCCCAGCATTTT.

This clonotype was seen a handful of times. This rearrangement joins TRBV7-8 to TRBJ1-1; TRBD1 agrees at 8 bases. The germline gives CDR1 SGHVS, CDR2 FQNEAQ. The CDR3 runs to 12 residues. The ends lost 5 bases at V and 7 bases at J; junction bases unmatched: 3. CDR3 in DNA: TGTGCCAGCAGCCCCGGACAGGGTGAAGCTTTCTTT. Its protein is CASSPGQGEAFF.

V and J are TRBV5-1 and TRBJ2-2; D is perhaps TRBD2 (5 bases). Germline assignment: CDR1 SGHRS and CDR2 YFSETQ. The CDR3 has 12 amino acids. V lost 5 bases and J lost 5, with 7 bases in between. CDR3 nucleotide sequence: TGCGCCAGCAGACTAGTGACCGGGGAGCTGTTTTTT. Translation: CASRLVTGELFF.

This chain uses TRBV18 with TRBJ1-1; D gene uncertain. Between the trimmed V and J ends, which lost 3 bases and 3 bases, there was a span of 14 bases. Germline CDR1 and CDR2: KGHSH and LQKENI. The length of the CDR3 is 15 residues. This chain's CDR3 is CASSPASASDTEAFF. In DNA, the CDR3 is TGTGCCAGCTCACCTGCCTCGGCGTCGGACACTGAAGCTTTCTTT.

This clonotype has more than one count but fewer than ten. The CDR3 nucleotides are TGTGCCAGCAGACCCGGGACAGGGGGCCGTAATGAGCAGTTCTTC. Translating it yields CASRPGTGGRNEQFF. The rearrangement links TRBV6-1 to TRBJ2-1; TRBD1 matches at 12 bases. V lost 6 bases to trimming and J lost 7 bases; unmatched junction nucleotides: 7. The CDR3 is 15 amino acids. Germline assignment: CDR1 MNHNS and CDR2 SASEGT.

V is TRBV9 and J is TRBJ2-1; 14 positions agree with TRBD2. The CDR3 contains 19 residues. Trimming took 4 bases from V and 0 from J; bases not matched to a gene: 9. Germline CDR1 and CDR2: SGDLS and YYNGEE. CDR3 protein: CASSLPTSGGGISYNEQFF. As DNA, the CDR3 is TGTGCCAGCAGCCTCCCGACTAGCGGGGGGGGTATCTCCTACAATGAGCAGTTCTTC.

This clonotype came up a few times. V is TRBV20-1 and J is TRBJ2-1; TRBD2 matches 8 bases. Germline lookup yields CDR1 DFQATT and CDR2 SNEGSKA (reference sequence). This CDR3 has 12 residues. V dropped 6 bases and J dropped 13; count of bases not matched to a gene: 11. The CDR3 here is CSAPGLAGSQFF. DNA for the CDR3: TGCAGTGCCCCAGGGCTAGCGGGCTCACAGTTCTTC.

The chain employs TRBV11-3 and TRBJ2-7; D is undetermined. V shed 2 bases and J shed 0 bases, with 14 bases lying between them. Germline V gene lookup returns CDR1 SGHNT and CDR2 YENEEA. The CDR3 loop spans 16 amino acids. The CDR3 spells CASSLIRGINSYEQYF. The CDR3 nucleotides read TGTGCCAGCAGCTTAATACGCGGCATCAACTCCTACGAGCAGTACTTC.

The chain uses TRBV11-3 and TRBJ2-7, with TRBD1 matching over 10 bases. This CDR3 contains 17 residues. Trimming at V came to 4 bases and at J to 3 bases, leaving 12 bases not matched to a gene. Germline values: CDR1 SGHNT, CDR2 YENEEA. In nucleotides, the CDR3 is TGTGCCAGCAGCTCATCAGGGGAGGGACAGGGGCACTACGAGCAGTACTTC. Translated, it gives CASSSSGEGQGHYEQYF.

This clonotype was counted only a few times. The chain couples TRBV18 to TRBJ1-5; tentative D call: TRBD1 (5 bases). This CDR3 is built from 14 residues. Germline assignment: CDR1 KGHSH and CDR2 LQKENI. Trimming pared 0 bases from V and 2 bases from J, leaving 5 bases between. The chain's CDR3 is CASSPPGGNQPQHF. DNA for the CDR3: TGTGCCAGCTCACCACCGGGGGGCAATCAGCCCCAGCATTTT.

This clonotype was detected only a few times. V gene TRBV5-1 combines with J gene TRBJ2-5, with a weak D call TRBD2 (5 bases). The germline V and J ends were trimmed by 4 bases and 0 bases, with 10 bases remaining between them. The CDR3 runs to 14 residues. CDR1 is SGHRS, CDR2 YFSETQ, per germline. CDR3 sequence: CASSPGLYQETQYF. CDR3 in DNA: TGCGCCAGCAGCCCAGGACTCTACCAAGAGACCCAGTACTTC.